This is a list of T cell receptor beta chains from one sample in a study of blood T cell repertoires in COVID-19. Assay used: immunoSEQ multiplex PCR; TCRdb lists only in-frame clones, some missing. In the table there are a few hundred thousand clones, around nine tenths of which are singletons. Input material: PBMCs or T cells enriched from blood (not recorded which). These receptors were taken from a woman younger than 45 who had recovered from COVID-19. CDR3s include the opening cysteine and the closing phenylalanine or tryptophan. A D gene is named only where the DNA matches it firmly. Expanded clones are given a class, and other clones once, few, many or no size at all.

clone_size,v_call,j_call,d_call,cdr3_nt,cdr3_aa
-,TRBV5-6,TRBJ2-1,TRBD1,TGTGCCAGCAGCTTGGTCGGGACAGGGGGACTTGAGCAGTTCTTC,CASSLVGTGGLEQFF
-,TRBV7-7,TRBJ2-5,TRBD2,TGTGCTAGCAGCTTAGGGACCGGGGAGGGAGAGACCCAGTACTTC,CASSLGTGEGETQYF
-,TRBV30,TRBJ1-5,-,TGTGCCTGGAAGGGGCAGAGCAATCAGCCCCAGCATTTT,CAWKGQSNQPQHF
-,TRBV19,TRBJ1-4,-,TGTGCCAGTAGTATTTCGGCTAATGAAAAACTGTTTTTT,CASSISANEKLFF
-,TRBV7-6,TRBJ1-3,-,TGTGCCAGCAGCCCCACTCTCCCGGGTGGAAACACCATATATTTT,CASSPTLPGGNTIYF
-,TRBV30,TRBJ1-5,-,TGTGCCTGGAGTGTTGGACGGGAGGCGGTGGCCCAGCATTTT,CAWSVGREAVAQHF
-,TRBV30,TRBJ1-5,-,TGTGCCTGGAGTGAAGGCGGGGGCTGGCAGCCCCAGCATTTT,CAWSEGGGWQPQHF
few,TRBV18,TRBJ1-2,-,TGTGCCAGCTCACCGGCGCAGGGCGAATACTATGGCTACACCTTC,CASSPAQGEYYGYTF
-,TRBV5-1,TRBJ2-5,TRBD2,TGCGCCAGCAGCTCGGGGGGACTAGCGGGGAACCAAGAGACCCAGTACTTC,CASSSGGLAGNQETQYF
-,TRBV7-2,TRBJ1-1,-,TGTGCCAGCAGCTTGGGGGGGGCCCGTGAAGCTTTCTTT,CASSLGGAREAFF
-,TRBV10-3,TRBJ1-5,-,TGTGCCATCCTGGGGGGGAACAGGGAATCCAATCAGCCCCAGCATTTT,CAILGGNRESNQPQHF
-,TRBV19,TRBJ1-4,-,TGTGCCAGTAATAACAGGGAAGATGAAAAACTGTTTTTT,CASNNREDEKLFF
-,TRBV19,TRBJ1-5,-,TGTGCCAGTAGCCAGGGCCCTAACCGAAATCAGCCCCAGCATTTT,CASSQGPNRNQPQHF
-,TRBV7-9,TRBJ1-4,TRBD1,TGTGCCAGCAGCTCGACAGGGTACGAAGATGAAAAACTGTTTTTT,CASSSTGYEDEKLFF
-,TRBV25-1,TRBJ1-2,-,TGTGCCAGCAGTGAATATGGGGGGAACTATGGCTACACCTTC,CASSEYGGNYGYTF
-,TRBV6-6,TRBJ1-3,TRBD1,TGTGCCAGCAGTCCTACGCGGGGACAGGGCTCTGGAAACACCATATATTTT,CASSPTRGQGSGNTIYF
-,TRBV9,TRBJ1-5,TRBD1,TGTGCCAGCAGCGCAGGGGGACAGGGGGCAGGCCAGCCCCAGCATTTT,CASSAGGQGAGQPQHF
-,TRBV5-1,TRBJ2-1,-,TGCGCCAGCAGCTTGGCCGTGGCGGTTCAAACCTACAATGAGCAGTTCTTC,CASSLAVAVQTYNEQFF
-,TRBV20-1,TRBJ1-1,-,TGCAGTGCTAGAGATTTTAAAGAAGCTTTCTTT,CSARDFKEAFF
-,TRBV28,TRBJ1-3,-,TGTGCCAGCAGTTTTATCTCTGGAAACACCATATATTTT,CASSFISGNTIYF
once,TRBV12-3/TRBV12-4,TRBJ2-3,-,TGTGCCAGCAGTTACAACACAGATACGCAGTATTTT,CASSYNTDTQYF
-,TRBV30,TRBJ1-5,TRBD1,TGTGCCTGGAGTAGGACAGGGGCTTATAGCAATCAGCCCCAGCATTTT,CAWSRTGAYSNQPQHF
-,TRBV28,TRBJ1-6,-,TGTGCCAGCAGCCAATTAATCCCAGGCGATAATTCACCCCTCCACTTT,CASSQLIPGDNSPLHF
few,TRBV9,TRBJ2-1,-,TGTGCCAGCAGCTTCCGACCAGGCGAGGGAAGCTCCTACAATGAGCAGTTCTTC,CASSFRPGEGSSYNEQFF
-,TRBV10-3,TRBJ1-6,-,TGTGCCATCAGGGACCGGGGGGGGAATTCACCCCTCCACTTT,CAIRDRGGNSPLHF
-,TRBV9,TRBJ1-3,-,TGTGCCAGCAGCGCACCCCGGAGGGACACCATATATTTT,CASSAPRRDTIYF
few,TRBV19,TRBJ1-6,-,TGTGCCAGTACCCAAGGGGGAGATTATAATTCACCCCTCCACTTT,CASTQGGDYNSPLHF
-,TRBV4-2,TRBJ1-3,-,TGTGCCAGCAGCCAAGGTCTGGTAGACACCATATATTTT,CASSQGLVDTIYF
-,TRBV7-2,TRBJ2-3,TRBD2,TGTGCCAGCAGCTTACTAGCGGGGGGCACAGATACGCAGTATTTT,CASSLLAGGTDTQYF
-,TRBV29-1,TRBJ2-1,TRBD1,TGCAGCGTAACAGGGACAGGCGTAGAGCAGTTCTTC,CSVTGTGVEQFF
-,TRBV3-1/TRBV3-2,TRBJ1-1,TRBD1,TGTGCCAGCAGACGGACAGGGGTCGGCACTGAAGCTTTCTTT,CASRRTGVGTEAFF
-,TRBV5-5,TRBJ1-2,TRBD1,TGTGCCAGCAGCCCCCTGGGACAGGTGACCTATGGCTACACCTTC,CASSPLGQVTYGYTF
-,TRBV3-1/TRBV3-2,TRBJ1-1,-,TGTGCCAGCAGCCTCAGGGAATTAAGGACTGAAGCTTTCTTT,CASSLRELRTEAFF
-,TRBV19,TRBJ1-3,-,TGTGCCAGTAGCAACCGTGAGGGAAACACCATATATTTT,CASSNREGNTIYF
-,TRBV27,TRBJ2-5,TRBD1,TGTGCCAGCAGTCATAGGGACAGGGGAAGGGAGACCCAGTACTTC,CASSHRDRGRETQYF
-,TRBV11-2,TRBJ1-2,-,TGTGCCGCCTCGACAGGCAACTATGGCTACACCTTC,CAASTGNYGYTF
-,TRBV5-1,TRBJ2-7,TRBD1,TGCGCCAGCAGCCTCGGACAGGGCATCAGCTCCTACGAGCAGTACTTC,CASSLGQGISSYEQYF
once,TRBV11-2,TRBJ2-7,TRBD2,TGTGCCAGCAGCCATCCCGGGGGGTCCCAGCCAGTCTACGAGCAGTACTTC,CASSHPGGSQPVYEQYF
once,TRBV29-1,TRBJ1-1,-,TGCAGCGCCGGACAGAAGAACACTGAAGCTTTCTTT,CSAGQKNTEAFF
few,TRBV19,TRBJ1-1,-,TGTGCCAGTACTGGTCAGGGTCAGCAAAAATCCCGGCTAGAAGCTTTCTTT,CASTGQGQQKSRLEAFF
-,TRBV30,TRBJ1-6,-,TGTGCCTGGACTAACGGAGGAAATTCACCCCTCCACTTT,CAWTNGGNSPLHF
few,TRBV7-2,TRBJ2-7,-,TGTGCCAGCAGCTCGACAGGAATCTCCTACGAGCAGTACTTC,CASSSTGISYEQYF